These T cell receptor beta chains were read from a single sample in a study of cytomegalovirus exposure and HLA in healthy donors. TCRdb's copy holds only in-frame clones and misses some; the assay was immunoSEQ multiplex PCR. Of over 70,000 clones listed, 70% to 85% were seen once; the top ten hold more than 9.5%. Sequencing was carried out using PBMCs. The origin of the receptors is a human donor in good health. CDR3s include the opening cysteine and the closing phenylalanine or tryptophan. Each record gives: J gene, D gene, V gene, clone size, CDR3 DNA, CDR3 protein. A D gene is named only where the DNA matches it firmly. Part of the rows lack a size; the others show once, few, many or a class for expanded clones.

TRBJ1-2 | TRBD1 | TRBV27 | NA | TGTGCCAGCAGTTTACTCAGAGACAGGGCTGTCTATGGCTACACCTTC | CASSLLRDRAVYGYTF
TRBJ2-5 | TRBD2 | TRBV5-1 | NA | TGCGCCAGCAGCTTCTCCGCGGGAGGGGAGACCCAGTACTTC | CASSFSAGGETQYF
TRBJ1-2 | NA | TRBV6-1 | NA | TGTGCCAGCAGTGAATTCACAGCCAACTATGGCTACACCTTC | CASSEFTANYGYTF
TRBJ1-5 | NA | TRBV6-6 | NA | TGTGCCAGCGCTCTAGGGGGGGGGTATCAGCCCCAGCATTTT | CASALGGGYQPQHF
TRBJ2-1 | NA | TRBV19 | NA | TGTGCCAGTAGTATAGATGACTCGTACAATGAGCAGTTCTTC | CASSIDDSYNEQFF
TRBJ1-2 | NA | TRBV19 | NA | TGTGCCAGTAGTATAGGCAGGCCTAACTATGGCTACACCTTC | CASSIGRPNYGYTF
TRBJ2-1 | NA | TRBV5-1 | NA | TGCGCCAGCCATAGGGGCCTAGCGTCACCGAGCTCCTACAATGAGCAGTTCTTC | CASHRGLASPSSYNEQFF
TRBJ2-6 | TRBD2 | TRBV9 | NA | TGTGCCAGCGCGGCTAGCGGCTCTGGGGCCAACGTCCTGACTTTC | CASAASGSGANVLTF
TRBJ1-2 | NA | TRBV7-3 | NA | TGTGCCAGCAGCTTAACCGACAGGATAGACTATGGCTACACCTTC | CASSLTDRIDYGYTF
TRBJ2-1 | NA | TRBV6-1 | NA | TGTGCCAGCAGTCGGGGGAGCTCCTACAATGAGCAGTTCTTC | CASSRGSSYNEQFF
TRBJ2-3 | TRBD1 | TRBV5-1 | once | TGCGCCACCGCACCCGGGACAGGGGACACAGATACGCAGTATTTT | CATAPGTGDTDTQYF
TRBJ2-7 | TRBD2 | TRBV10-3 | NA | TGTGCCATCAGTGAGTCGGGCGGGGGGGCCCCCTACGAGCAGTACTTC | CAISESGGGAPYEQYF
TRBJ1-5 | NA | TRBV6-6 | NA | TGTGCCAGCAGTTACTCAGGGGTTCCTAGCAATCAGCCCCAGCATTTT | CASSYSGVPSNQPQHF
TRBJ1-1 | NA | TRBV5-4 | NA | TGTGCCAGCAGCTCCCCCGCGGGGAGGGTTGGGAACACTGAAGCTTTCTTT | CASSSPAGRVGNTEAFF
TRBJ2-3 | NA | TRBV30 | NA | TGTGCCTGGAGTTCACTTCTAATTAGCACAGATACGCAGTATTTT | CAWSSLLISTDTQYF
TRBJ1-2 | NA | TRBV2 | NA | TGTGCCAGCAGTGAACGGGTGGACTATGGCTACACCTTC | CASSERVDYGYTF
TRBJ2-7 | TRBD1 | TRBV27 | NA | TGTGCCAGCAGCCTTACCCCGGGACAGGGCTGGGGCGAGCAGTACTTC | CASSLTPGQGWGEQYF
TRBJ2-1 | TRBD2 | TRBV28 | NA | TGTGCCAGCACCGAGGCCGGGACTAGCGGGAGAAATGAGCAGTTCTTC | CASTEAGTSGRNEQFF
TRBJ1-2 | NA | TRBV2 | once | TGTGCCAGCAAGGGAGACCCTACCTATGGCTACACCTTC | CASKGDPTYGYTF
TRBJ2-7 | TRBD1 | TRBV27 | NA | TGTGCCAGCAGCAAGCTACAGGGGGCTTTATACGAGCAGTACTTC | CASSKLQGALYEQYF
TRBJ2-5 | TRBD1 | TRBV29-1 | NA | TGCAGCGTTGGACAGGGTGGGGAGACCCAGTACTTC | CSVGQGGETQYF
TRBJ1-2 | NA | TRBV30 | NA | TGTGCCTGGATTTCAGGGGTAGAGTTTCGTGGCTACACCTTC | CAWISGVEFRGYTF
TRBJ2-2 | NA | TRBV14 | NA | TGTGCCAGCAGGCAACAGAACACCGGGGAGCTGTTTTTT | CASRQQNTGELFF
TRBJ2-7 | NA | TRBV7-6 | NA | TGTGCCAGCAGCTTAGGGTCAGGATTAACCTACGAGCAGTACTTC | CASSLGSGLTYEQYF
TRBJ2-7 | NA | TRBV9 | once | TGTGCCAGCAGCGTAGGTGCGGGGACTTCCTACGAGCAGTACTTC | CASSVGAGTSYEQYF
TRBJ2-7 | TRBD1 | TRBV28 | once | TGTGCCAGCAGTTCCCACCGGGACAGGGGATCGGCTTTCTACGAGCAGTACTTC | CASSSHRDRGSAFYEQYF
TRBJ1-4 | NA | TRBV29-1 | NA | TGCAGCGCTGTGGACACCTCAACTAATGAAAAACTGTTTTTT | CSAVDTSTNEKLFF
TRBJ1-2 | NA | TRBV5-1 | NA | TGCGCCAGCAGCTTTGGGCAGGACTATGGCTACACCTTC | CASSFGQDYGYTF
TRBJ1-1 | TRBD1 | TRBV4-1 | few | TGCGCCAGCAGCCCCCTGGGACAGAACACGATGAACACTGAAGCTTTCTTT | CASSPLGQNTMNTEAFF
TRBJ1-2 | NA | TRBV6-1 | NA | TGTGCCAGCAGTGACAGGGTTAACTATGGCTACACCTTC | CASSDRVNYGYTF
TRBJ2-2 | NA | TRBV5-1 | NA | TGCGCCAGCAGCTTGGTTCCGACCGGGGAGCTGTTTTTT | CASSLVPTGELFF
TRBJ1-4 | NA | TRBV2 | NA | TGTGCCAGCAGTAGACAGGCAACTAATGAAAAACTGTTTTTT | CASSRQATNEKLFF
TRBJ2-2 | NA | TRBV4-1 | NA | TGCGCCAGCAGCCAAGCAGGGGCAGCCCGACAAAACACCGGGGAGCTGTTTTTT | CASSQAGAARQNTGELFF
TRBJ1-5 | NA | TRBV6-1 | NA | TGTGCCAGCAGTAAAGTCCACAATCAGCCCCAGCATTTT | CASSKVHNQPQHF
TRBJ1-2 | TRBD1 | TRBV29-1 | NA | TGCAGCGTCGCCGGGACAGGGGCTGCCTATGGCTACACCTTC | CSVAGTGAAYGYTF
TRBJ1-1 | NA | TRBV5-1 | NA | TGCGCCAGCAGCTCATCGGTTGCTGAAGCTTTCTTT | CASSSSVAEAFF
TRBJ2-7 | NA | TRBV7-3 | NA | TGTGCCAGCAGCTTAACGGGACTTTCGAGCGAGCAGTACTTC | CASSLTGLSSEQYF
TRBJ2-3 | NA | TRBV5-1 | NA | TGCGCCAGCAGCCCTGGGACTCCCACAGATACGCAGTATTTT | CASSPGTPTDTQYF
TRBJ2-2 | NA | TRBV28 | NA | TGTGCCAGCAGTTTAGGCAGGGTGAACACCGGGGAGCTGTTTTTT | CASSLGRVNTGELFF
TRBJ2-3 | NA | TRBV2 | NA | TGTGCCAGCAGTGAAAGGACTCCCCATGAGATGGTTGGCAGAGATACGCAGTATTTT | CASSERTPHEMVGRDTQYF
TRBJ1-2 | TRBD1 | TRBV30 | once | TGTGCCTGGAGTGTAGACAGGGTGGGTGGCTACACCTTC | CAWSVDRVGGYTF
TRBJ2-2 | NA | TRBV27 | NA | TGTGCCAGCAGTCGGGGAAACACCGGGGAGCTGTTTTTT | CASSRGNTGELFF
TRBJ1-2 | TRBD1 | TRBV7-9 | NA | TGTGCCAGCAGCTCGGGACAGGGGGCGCTTGGCTACACCTTC | CASSSGQGALGYTF
TRBJ2-4 | NA | TRBV5-1 | NA | TGCGCCAGCAGCTTCGGACTAGCCAAAAACATTCAGTACTTC | CASSFGLAKNIQYF
TRBJ2-7 | NA | TRBV19 | once | TGTGCCAGTAGCCTGGGACTGGTTTCCTACGAGCAGTACTTC | CASSLGLVSYEQYF
TRBJ2-1 | NA | TRBV5-1 | few | TGCGCCAGCAGCCCAGGGGGGCTGCTAAGCTCCTACAATGAGCAGTTCTTC | CASSPGGLLSSYNEQFF
TRBJ1-2 | NA | TRBV4-1 | NA | TGCGCCAGCAGCCAAGATCGACTAAGTCATGGCTACACCTTC | CASSQDRLSHGYTF
TRBJ1-5 | NA | TRBV30 | few | TGTGCCTGGAGTGATGGGGGGAACGGTCAGCCCCAGCATTTT | CAWSDGGNGQPQHF
TRBJ2-3 | NA | TRBV27 | NA | TGTGCCAGCGGACGGACAGCCCGCACAGATACGCAGTATTTT | CASGRTARTDTQYF
TRBJ2-3 | TRBD2 | TRBV5-1 | NA | TGCGCCAGCAGCTTGGACCGGGGGGGGGATACGCAGTATTTT | CASSLDRGGDTQYF
TRBJ2-1 | NA | TRBV5-1 | NA | TGCGCCAGCAGCTTGGAGGGGCCTGATAATGAGCAGTTCTTC | CASSLEGPDNEQFF
TRBJ2-3 | TRBD1 | TRBV23-1 | NA | TGCGCCAGCACCGGGACAGGGGTGGGAACAGATACGCAGTATTTT | CASTGTGVGTDTQYF
TRBJ2-7 | TRBD2 | TRBV6-6 | NA | TGTGCCAGCAGCCCGACTAGCCAGCCTACCTTTTACGAGCAGTACTTC | CASSPTSQPTFYEQYF
TRBJ2-5 | NA | TRBV5-1 | NA | TGCGCCAGCAGCTCGGGATCCACAGGGAACCAAGAGACCCAGTACTTC | CASSSGSTGNQETQYF
TRBJ1-5 | NA | TRBV28 | few | TGTGCCAGCAGTTTATTCGGGGGGGCCCCGAGATGGTCCCAGCATTTT | CASSLFGGAPRWSQHF